This entry concerns a single TCR beta chain. The specificity of this receptor is unknown. Base qualities are not at hand, and no much larger clone is one base apart. This entry belongs to a study of blood T cells in healthy people across ages (dated by TCRdb to 2014 to 2015). Study-wide context: In model experiments, template switching captured roughly one uniquely barcoded TCR beta cDNA molecule for every two T cells. To track age-related changes in TCR beta repertoire diversity, the study relied on deep sequencing normalized with unique cDNA molecular identifiers. Four age groups were formed from the donors: young (average approximately 15 years), middle-aged (around 39), aged (roughly 56) and long-lived (less than 85). Donors of different ages were randomly distributed across sequencing lanes to avoid experimental bias. Two additional independent replicas of 1 million unique cDNA reads from the same blood draw were analyzed for two donors (one aged 18 to 29 and one aged 80 or older).

The library was produced with 5' RACE. A second PCR of about 7 to 12 cycles was performed with a sample-barcoded 5' primer and a J-beta primer mix. A unique molecular identifier was introduced onto each TCR beta cDNA molecule by a template-switch 5' adaptor carrying 12 random nucleotides. Each sample yielded at least 3 million CDR3-containing paired-end reads. First-strand cDNA was synthesized from all RNA with the Mint cDNA synthesis kit, primed by a TRBC-specific oligonucleotide. Following uracil-DNA glycosylase treatment, a first 18-cycle PCR with universal primers M1SS and BC2_uni_R was performed on all cDNA. The paper's processing steps were these. For normalization, 1 million high-quality reads, each with a distinct molecular identifier, were randomly selected from each sample. Instead of being binned into consensus sequences, reads that shared molecular identifiers were thrown out. CDR3 identification, clonotype clustering and error correction used MiTCR with a Q25 quality threshold and the strictest error-elimination algorithm. A nonparametric unseen species model using Euler transformation provided a lower-bound estimate of total TCR beta diversity. The raw public data were reprocessed by TCRdb itself: fastp quality trimming at Q25, MiXCR clonotype calling, in-frame beta chains only. Each CDR3 protein gets just one entry, which takes the most common genes and DNA from the rows behind it. TCRdb's processing, not the authors', yielded these V and J calls. This sample lists 1.8 million or so distinct CDR3 sequences; 30% to 40% were detected once. The biggest ten clones account for roughly 23% of the sample.

The roughly 39 donors, aged about 6 to 100 years, were systemically healthy Caucasian individuals from Russia. Each donor gave 9 to 10 milliliters of peripheral blood, collected into EDTA-treated Vacutainer tubes. Ficoll-Paque density-gradient centrifugation was used to isolate PBMCs, with at least 7 million per sample. Total RNA, at least 6 micrograms per sample, was extracted from PBMCs with Trizol reagent. For every donor, an aliquot of PBMCs went through flow cytometry to measure the percentages of naive CD45RAhigh/CD27high T cells. The investigation overall reported the following: Observed TCR beta diversity correlated strongly with the percentage of naive T cells measured by flow cytometry. As age increased, observed TCR beta diversity per million T cells dropped in a roughly linear way, and a significant reduction was already evident by age 40. Compared with the aged group, the long-lived group had more naive CD4+ T cells, fewer expanded clones and increased TCR diversity, suggesting age selection. Total diversity estimates from one million sequenced T cells were considered lower bounds and underestimates. Bulk unsorted PBMC profiling prevented conclusive comparison of naive and antigen-experienced compartments. The CMV infection status of donors was not known, potentially confounding age-related changes in expanded clonotypes.

The clonotype was recovered from a human donor in good health. The sequenced sample was blood.

At the DNA level, the sequence is TGTGCCAGCACTCGCCCGAACACTGAAGCTTTCTTT. It is translated as CASTRPNTEAFF. This receptor chain uses TRBV5-6 and TRBJ1-1; the D gene remains uncertain. The V end loses 6 bases and the J end loses 1 base, and a stretch of 7 bases separates them. The germline V gene supplies CDR1 SGHDT and CDR2 YYEEEE. From the cysteine up to the phenylalanine, the CDR3 has a length of 12 residues. Only CDR3 DNA is held: 36 bases, read in frame from base 1. When the CDR3 is completed using the reference TRBV5-6 and TRBJ1-1 genes on either side, the full variable domain is DAGVTQSPTHLIKTRGQQVTLRCSPKSGHDTVSWYQQALGQGPQFIFQYYEEEERQRGNFPDRFSGHQFPNYSSELNVNALLLGDSALYLCASTRPNTEAFFGQGTRLTVV.